Listed below are T cell receptor beta chains from one sample, sequenced in a study of blood T cell repertoires in COVID-19. The assay was immunoSEQ multiplex PCR, and TCRdb's table has in-frame clones only and misses some. This table has fewer than 150,000 clones, roughly 84% appearing once. Sequenced sample: peripheral blood. The receptors were sampled from a woman in her twenties or thirties who had recovered from COVID-19. The CDR3 runs from the conserved cysteine through the conserved F or W. Fields, in order: clone size, D gene, CDR3 length, V gene, J gene, CDR3 protein, CDR3 DNA. D genes are given only for firm matches. Not all rows give a size; the values are once, few, many and, for expanded clones, a class.

>few|TRBD2|17|TRBV14|TRBJ2-1
CASSRNWGAGSLNEQFF
TGTGCCAGCAGCCGCAATTGGGGAGCGGGAAGCCTAAATGAGCAGTTCTTC
>-|TRBD1|15|TRBV5-5|TRBJ1-6
CASSSGTGDFAPLHF
TGTGCCAGCAGCTCCGGGACAGGGGATTTTGCACCCCTCCACTTT
>few|TRBD1|14|TRBV5-1|TRBJ2-2
CASSSGQATGELFF
TGCGCCAGCAGCTCGGGACAGGCAACCGGGGAGCTGTTTTTT
>-|-|16|TRBV3-1/TRBV3-2|TRBJ2-2
CASRTRTSSNTGELFF
TGTGCCAGCAGAACCCGGACAAGTTCTAACACCGGGGAGCTGTTTTTT
>-|TRBD2|16|TRBV7-8|TRBJ2-5
CASSLQQAGVQETQYF
TGTGCCAGCAGCTTACAACAAGCGGGGGTTCAAGAGACCCAGTACTTC
>-|TRBD1|13|TRBV11-3|TRBJ2-5
CASSSGQQETQYF
TGTGCCAGCAGCTCGGGACAGCAAGAGACCCAGTACTTC
>-|-|12|TRBV6-5|TRBJ1-2
CASSYSKGEPSF
TGTGCCAGCAGTTACTCGAAGGGAGAACCGTCCTTC
>-|-|15|TRBV6-5|TRBJ1-2
CASSYMGSSLYGYTF
TGTGCCAGCAGTTACATGGGGAGCTCTCTCTATGGCTACACCTTC
>-|-|15|TRBV9|TRBJ2-7
CASSVGVNRLREQYF
TGTGCCAGCAGCGTAGGAGTTAACAGGCTGAGAGAGCAGTACTTC
>-|TRBD1|16|TRBV11-2|TRBJ2-7
CASSLAWGQGNYEQYF
TGTGCCAGCAGCTTAGCTTGGGGACAGGGGAACTACGAGCAGTACTTC
>-|TRBD2|15|TRBV30|TRBJ2-3
CAWSVRAGGTDTQYF
TGTGCCTGGAGTGTAAGAGCGGGGGGGACAGATACGCAGTATTTT
>-|-|14|TRBV2|TRBJ1-5
CASRRDSGNQPQHF
TGTGCCAGCAGGAGGGACTCCGGCAATCAGCCCCAGCATTTT
>-|-|12|TRBV2|TRBJ2-5
CASTGQGKTQYF
TGTGCCAGCACCGGGCAGGGGAAGACCCAGTACTTC
>-|TRBD1|15|TRBV5-1|TRBJ2-4
CASSLGDRGLDIQYF
TGCGCCAGCAGCTTGGGGGACAGGGGGCTGGACATTCAGTACTTC
>-|-|14|TRBV2|TRBJ1-1
CASSPTNRNTEAFF
TGTGCCAGCAGCCCGACAAACAGGAACACTGAAGCTTTCTTT
>-|-|14|TRBV5-1|TRBJ2-3
CASSLSTAQDTQYF
TGCGCCAGCAGCTTGTCGACTGCACAAGATACGCAGTATTTT
>-|TRBD2|15|TRBV6-1|TRBJ2-7
CASSDLSGGAYEQYF
TGTGCCAGCAGTGATTTAAGCGGGGGGGCCTACGAGCAGTACTTC
>-|-|11|TRBV20-1|TRBJ1-3
CSAKGGNTIYF
TGCAGTGCAAAAGGAGGGAACACCATATATTTT
>few|TRBD1|15|TRBV27|TRBJ1-4
CASSLRAGGNEKLFF
TGTGCCAGCAGTCTTAGAGCAGGGGGTAATGAAAAACTGTTTTTT
>-|-|13|TRBV4-1|TRBJ1-2
CASSQEQIYGYTF
TGCGCCAGCAGCCAAGAACAGATCTATGGCTACACCTTC
>-|-|12|TRBV27|TRBJ2-2
CASSHYTGELFF
TGTGCCAGCAGTCACTACACCGGGGAGCTGTTTTTT
>-|-|15|TRBV4-2|TRBJ1-4
CASSQVRQVNEKLFF
TGTGCCAGCAGCCAAGTGAGACAGGTTAATGAAAAACTGTTTTTT
>few|-|14|TRBV7-8|TRBJ1-2
CASSLGGFHYGYTF
TGTGCCAGCAGCTTAGGCGGTTTTCACTATGGCTACACCTTC
>-|TRBD1|15|TRBV19|TRBJ2-1
CASAPTGGNYNEQFF
TGTGCCAGCGCCCCAACAGGGGGGAATTACAATGAGCAGTTCTTC
>-|-|14|TRBV7-3|TRBJ1-6
CASSLGGVNSPLHF
TGTGCCAGCAGCCTGGGGGGGGTTAATTCACCCCTCCACTTT
>-|TRBD2|16|TRBV9|TRBJ2-7
CASTRSQAGGLGEQYF
TGTGCCAGCACCCGTAGTCAAGCGGGAGGGCTCGGCGAGCAGTACTTC
>-|-|16|TRBV15|TRBJ2-5
CATSRDARSLGETQYF
TGTGCCACCAGCAGAGATGCTCGCTCCCTAGGAGAGACCCAGTACTTC
>few|TRBD1|14|TRBV5-1|TRBJ1-1
CASGQDSMNTEAFF
TGCGCCAGCGGACAGGACAGTATGAACACTGAAGCTTTCTTT
>-|TRBD1|14|TRBV15|TRBJ2-7
CATSRGQGIYEQYF
TGTGCCACCAGCAGAGGACAGGGTATCTACGAGCAGTACTTC
>-|-|10|TRBV12-2|TRBJ2-7
CASRRNEQYF
TGTGCAAGTCGCCGTAACGAGCAGTACTTC
>-|-|14|TRBV6-5|TRBJ1-1
CASSLTGMNTEAFF
TGTGCCAGCAGCCTTACGGGGATGAACACTGAAGCTTTCTTT
>once|-|16|TRBV4-1|TRBJ2-5
CASSQDLTGSMETQYF
TGCGCCAGCAGCCAAGATCTCACAGGGTCTATGGAGACCCAGTACTTC
>-|TRBD1|13|TRBV19|TRBJ1-5
CASSPGGAKPQHF
TGTGCCAGTAGTCCAGGGGGCGCAAAGCCCCAGCATTTT
>-|TRBD1|14|TRBV5-1|TRBJ2-5
CASSPTGSGETQYF
TGCGCCAGCAGCCCGACAGGGAGTGGAGAGACCCAGTACTTC
>once|-|14|TRBV7-3|TRBJ2-7
CASSLAGSSYEQYF
TGTGCCAGCAGCTTAGCCGGTAGCTCCTACGAGCAGTACTTC
>-|TRBD2|15|TRBV19|TRBJ2-1
CASSKREGGDNEQFF
TGTGCCAGTAGTAAGCGGGAGGGCGGTGACAATGAGCAGTTCTTC
>-|TRBD1|14|TRBV3-1/TRBV3-2|TRBJ1-5
CASSRTGGDQPQHF
TGTGCCAGCAGCAGGACAGGGGGGGATCAGCCCCAGCATTTT
>few|-|13|TRBV7-3|TRBJ2-2
CASSPLETGELFF
TGTGCCAGCAGCCCCTTAGAGACCGGGGAGCTGTTTTTT
>-|-|13|TRBV5-1|TRBJ2-5
CASRVRAGETQYF
TGCGCCAGCAGGGTGAGGGCGGGGGAGACCCAGTACTTC
>-|TRBD1|14|TRBV6-1|TRBJ2-5
CASSERGQWQTQYF
TGTGCCAGCAGTGAACGGGGACAGTGGCAGACCCAGTACTTC
>few|-|13|TRBV3-1/TRBV3-2|TRBJ2-7
CASSVGPVYEQYF
TGTGCCAGCAGCGTGGGGCCAGTGTACGAGCAGTACTTC
>-|TRBD1|14|TRBV2|TRBJ1-1
CASTSSNRGTEAFF
TGTGCCAGCACAAGCTCGAACAGGGGCACTGAAGCTTTCTTT
>once|TRBD2|16|TRBV20-1|TRBJ2-3
CSASGGRVQGTDTQYF
TGCAGTGCTAGTGGTGGGAGGGTCCAGGGCACAGATACGCAGTATTTT
>-|TRBD1|16|TRBV18|TRBJ1-1
CASSPSPTGGGTEAFF
TGTGCCAGCTCACCATCTCCGACAGGGGGAGGCACTGAAGCTTTCTTT
>-|-|13|TRBV4-1|TRBJ2-7
CASSPSRGYEQYF
TGCGCCAGCAGCCCCTCGCGAGGTTACGAGCAGTACTTC
>once|-|17|TRBV19|TRBJ1-5
CASTPPALGVTNQPQHF
TGTGCCAGTACGCCACCGGCCCTCGGAGTCACCAATCAGCCCCAGCATTTT
>-|-|16|TRBV27|TRBJ2-4
CASRSQGSHIKNIQYF
TGTGCCAGCAGATCCCAGGGGAGCCATATTAAAAACATTCAGTACTTC
>once|TRBD2|14|TRBV15|TRBJ2-1
CATLGTSGVNEQFF
TGTGCCACCCTCGGGACTAGCGGGGTAAATGAGCAGTTCTTC
>few|TRBD1|16|TRBV24-1|TRBJ2-2
CATSDARQGPYGELFF
TGTGCCACCAGTGATGCTAGACAGGGCCCATACGGGGAGCTGTTTTTT